The 5 T cell receptor beta chains presented below share a single source sample, sequenced in a study of blood T cell repertoires in COVID-19. Method: immunoSEQ multiplex PCR; TCRdb's copy keeps in-frame clones and lacks some. This table holds approximately 200,000 clones, less than 85% found once. The sequenced material came from PBMCs or T cells enriched from blood (not recorded which). The receptors were gathered from a man aged 35 to 55 who had recovered from COVID-19.

The gene calls are TRBV29-1 and TRBJ1-2, with 7 bases fitting TRBD1. CDR1 is SQVTM and CDR2 is ANQGSEA in the germline V gene. There are 14 residues in the CDR3. V lost 6 bases and J lost 0; bases outside the gene matches: 7. CDR3 DNA: TGCAGCGTGAAACCGGGACAGACTAACTATGGCTACACCTTC. This sequence encodes CSVKPGQTNYGYTF.

The chain links TRBV7-9 to TRBJ2-5, with 7 bases matching TRBD1. Germline CDR1 is SEHNR and CDR2 is FQNEAQ (reference sequence). The trim removed 1 base at V and 5 bases at J, leaving 7 bases unmatched. The CDR3 length is 15 residues. CDR3 nucleotides: TGTGCCAGCAGCTTAGGATTCGGCAGGGGGGAGACCCAGTACTTC. It specifies CASSLGFGRGETQYF. Combining the CDR3 with reference TRBV7-9 and TRBJ2-5 gives the whole variable domain DTGVSQNPRHKITKRGQNVTFRCDPISEHNRLYWYRQTLGQGPEFLTYFQNEAQLEKSRLLSDRFSAERPKGSFSTLEIQRTEQGDSAMYLCASSLGFGRGETQYFGPGTRLLVL.

The CDR3, as DNA: TGTGCCAGCACTAGCGGAATCAAGCCCTACAATGAGCAGTTCTTC. The encoded protein is CASTSGIKPYNEQFF. The chain has TRBV27 and TRBJ2-1; 7 bases fit TRBD2. Germline V gene data show CDR1 as MNHEY and CDR2 as SMNVEV (reference sequence). The CDR3 consists of 15 residues. With V trimmed by 7 bases and J by 2 bases, 8 bases remained unmatched.

CDR3 nucleotides: TGTGCCACCAGCAGACAGGGGTCTAGTTCACCCCTCCACTTT. Encoded protein: CATSRQGSSSPLHF. The chain has TRBV15 and TRBJ1-6; D may be TRBD1 (6 bases). Germline assignment: CDR1 LNHNV and CDR2 YYDKDF (reference sequence). V lost 2 bases, J lost 9 bases, and 11 bases lay in between. This CDR3 has 14 amino acids.

The chain uses TRBV2 and TRBJ2-1, with no clear D. This CDR3 is 16 amino acids long. Germline V gives CDR1 SNHLY, CDR2 FYNNEI. Trimming pared 7 bases from V and 0 bases from J, leaving 16 bases between. The CDR3 spells CASTRDGGISYNEQFF. For the CDR3, the DNA is TGTGCCAGCACCAGAGATGGCGGCATCTCCTACAATGAGCAGTTCTTC.